This TCR beta chain comes out of a study of T cells after somatic rescue of genetic block. A few counts support this clone. Clones were read by immunoSEQ multiplex PCR, and TCRdb kept only the in-frame ones, dropping some. Here the sample spans roughly 11,000 clones, 60% to 75% being singletons. The source of this sequence is a boy between 5 and 17 years old. Sequencing was done on a sample of peripheral blood mononuclear cells (PBMCs).

CDR3 DNA sequence: TGTGCCAGCAGTTACTCGTTCCAGGGAAGGGGAAATGAGCAGTTCTTC. It codes for CASSYSFQGRGNEQFF. V and J are TRBV6-6 and TRBJ2-1; D is possibly TRBD1 (5 bases). V was shortened by 0 bases and J by 7 bases, with 16 bases between the two germline ends. The CDR3 length is 16 residues. CDR1 is MNHNY and CDR2 is SVGAGI in the germline V gene (reference sequence).